This T cell receptor beta chain emerged from a study of OX40 agonist ivuxolimab in advanced cancers. For the study at large: Patients were dosed with the agonistic anti-OX40 (CD134) antibody ivuxolimab. Study conclusions and caveats: On average, CD8+ T cells had more expanded clones than CD4+.

Method: immunoSEQ multiplex PCR; TCRdb's copy keeps in-frame clones and lacks some. The data show fewer than 25,000 clones, with roughly 90% seen just once and 31% held by the top ten. Note on this clone: Its antigen is not known.

The specimen was CD4+ or CD8+ T cells sorted from blood, collected in a trial of the OX40 agonist ivuxolimab. This clonotype originated in an adult with an advanced solid tumor such as melanoma, head and neck, liver or kidney cancer.

This CDR3 reads CSASHGETQYF. The CDR3 DNA sequence: TGCAGTGCTAGTCATGGAGAGACCCAGTACTTC. This rearrangement joins TRBV20-1 to TRBJ2-5, with unresolved D. The CDR3 sequence is 11 residues long. V was clipped by 3 bases and J by 4 bases, with 6 bases between them. Germline CDR1 reads DFQATT; CDR2 reads SNEGSKA (reference sequence).